This TCR beta chain emerged from a study of technical replicates of blood from several donors. Looked up from germline, CDR1 is MDHEN and CDR2 is SYDVKM. The CDR3 spans 14 residues. Repertoires were generated with immunoSEQ multiplex PCR, while TCRdb's copy carries only in-frame clones and drops some. The repertoire holds around 80,000 clones, with 90% to 98% as singletons. The receptor was isolated from a human donor in good health. What was sequenced was T cells isolated from PBMCs. This chain links TRBV28 with TRBJ1-5; 7 bases align to TRBD1. The CDR3 protein is CAGGTAYSNQPQHF. In DNA, the CDR3 is TGTGCAGGAGGGACAGCTTATAGCAATCAGCCCCAGCATTTT.